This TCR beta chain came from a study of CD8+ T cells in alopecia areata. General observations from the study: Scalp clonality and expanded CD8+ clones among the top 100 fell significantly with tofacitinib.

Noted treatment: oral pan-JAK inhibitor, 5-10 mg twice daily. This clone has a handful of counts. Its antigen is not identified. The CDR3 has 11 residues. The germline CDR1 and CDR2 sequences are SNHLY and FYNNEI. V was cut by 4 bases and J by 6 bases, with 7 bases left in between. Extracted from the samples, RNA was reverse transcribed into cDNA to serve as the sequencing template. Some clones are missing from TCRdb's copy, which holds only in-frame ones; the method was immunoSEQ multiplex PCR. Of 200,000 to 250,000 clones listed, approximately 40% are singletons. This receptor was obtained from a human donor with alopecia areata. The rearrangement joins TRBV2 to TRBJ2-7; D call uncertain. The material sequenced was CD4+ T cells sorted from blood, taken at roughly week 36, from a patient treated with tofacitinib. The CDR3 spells CASSGYLEQYF. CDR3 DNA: TGTGCCAGCAGTGGTTATCTCGAGCAGTACTTC.